This TCR beta chain was identified in a study of human T cells and chemical hapten exposure. V was pared by 3 bases and J by 6 bases, with 17 bases between. Germline V lookup: CDR1 DFQATT, CDR2 SNEGSKA (reference sequence). The CDR3 is 14 residues long. Documented time point: patch test 3, about 24 weeks after DPC sensitization. Regarding treatment: therapeutic diphenylcyclopropenone sensitization with weekly scalp DPC. A single record per CDR3 protein comes from TCRdb applying MiXCR to the RACE reads. The sample carries about 170,000 distinct CDR3 sequences, 28% recorded once. The source was whole blood, collected in connection with sensitization to the hapten diphenylcyclopropenone (DPC). This rearrangement joins TRBV20-1 to TRBJ1-2, with D unresolved. The sequence derives from a woman under 30 with alopecia areata. Some clones in this sample may be carry-over from other donors' samples. CDR3 sequence (DNA): TGCAGTGCTAGGATATCTAGAGGGCTGAATGGCTACACCTTC. Residues: CSARISRGLNGYTF.